What follows are 26 T cell receptor beta chains derived from one specimen sequenced in a study of cytomegalovirus exposure and HLA in healthy donors (dated by TCRdb to between 2016 and 2019). Libraries were constructed by the immunoSEQ multiplex PCR assay. A mixture of 60 forward primers for TCR Vbeta segments and 13 reverse primers for TCR Jbeta segments was used in the multiplex PCR. Held by TCRdb, this immuneACCESS table contains in-frame sequences only and omits some clones. Under half of the omission traces to an unresolved V gene where checked; the cause of the rest is unknown. In this sample the table shows almost 95,000 clones, roughly 63% of which occur a single time. The top ten clonotypes cover approximately 2.9% of the sample. Sequenced: PBMCs. The receptors come from a man in his forties or fifties in good health and CMV-seronegative.

The chain combines TRBV4-2 with TRBJ2-7; a weak D match, TRBD2 (6 bases). V lost 4 bases, J lost 4 bases, and 17 bases lay in between. This CDR3 is 15 amino acids long. Germline CDR1 is LGHNA and CDR2 is YNFKEQ. In DNA form, the CDR3 reads TGTGCCAGCAGCCCCTCGGGACGGGGGATGTACGAGCAGTACGTC. This sequence encodes CASSPSGRGMYEQYV.

The chain links TRBV28 to TRBJ1-5; D gene uncertain. Trimming removed 1 base from V and 6 bases from J, with 4 bases in between. The length of the CDR3 is 12 residues. Germline V CDR1 and CDR2: MDHEN, SYDVKM. CDR3 amino acids: CASSLSGQPQHF. CDR3 bases: TGTGCCAGCAGTTTATCCGGTCAGCCCCAGCATTTT.

This clone was observed a few times. The chain uses TRBV4-1 and TRBJ1-2; maybe TRBD1 (5 bases). The germline gives CDR1 MGHRA, CDR2 YSYEKL. This CDR3 is 16 amino acids long. V was pared by 0 bases and J by 4 bases, with 15 bases between. This chain's CDR3 is CASSQDQTARVYGYTF. The CDR3 nucleotides read TGCGCCAGCAGCCAAGATCAGACAGCTCGGGTCTATGGCTACACCTTC.

Only a few counts were recorded for this clone. The chain recombines TRBV11-3 with TRBJ2-1; D is perhaps TRBD2 (6 bases). CDR1 SGHNT and CDR2 YENEEA come from the germline V gene. The V end lost 3 bases, the J end lost 10 bases, and 13 bases lay between the germline ends. The CDR3 covers 13 residues. Here the CDR3 DNA reads TGTGCCAGCAGCTTTTTACTAGCCGACGAGCAGTTCTTC. As protein: CASSFLLADEQFF.

This chain uses TRBV7-3 with TRBJ1-2, with a weak D call TRBD1 (5 bases). V shed 2 bases and J shed 2 bases, with 6 bases lying between them. Germline CDR1 SGHTA, CDR2 FQGTGA. There are 13 residues in the CDR3. The chain's CDR3 is CASSLGQNYGYTF. The CDR3 coding sequence is TGTGCCAGCAGCTTAGGACAAAACTATGGCTACACCTTC.

V usage is TRBV2 and J usage is TRBJ1-4; possible D gene TRBD1, 5 bases. The V end lost 2 bases, the J end lost 2 bases, and 9 bases lay between the germline ends. The germline V gene has CDR1 SNHLY and CDR2 FYNNEI. This CDR3 contains 15 residues. The CDR3 reads CASSELTATNEKLFF. CDR3 sequence (DNA): TGTGCCAGCAGTGAACTGACAGCTACTAATGAAAAACTGTTTTTT.

The chain is built from TRBV5-1 and TRBJ2-1; 10 bases are shared with TRBD2. With V trimmed by 3 bases and J by 9 bases, 0 bases remained unmatched. From germline, CDR1 is SGHRS and CDR2 YFSETQ. The CDR3 spans 12 residues. The DNA for the CDR3 is TGCGCCAGCAGCTCTAGCGGGAGTGAGCAGTTCTTC. Encoded protein: CASSSSGSEQFF.

This chain uses TRBV2 with TRBJ2-7; 8 bases map to TRBD1. The CDR3 has 14 residues. Trimming took 5 bases from V and 4 from J; bases not matched to a gene: 7. Germline V lookup: CDR1 SNHLY, CDR2 FYNNEI. CDR3 sequence: CASSQGRGRYEQYV. As DNA, the CDR3 is TGTGCCAGCAGTCAGGGCAGGGGGCGGTACGAGCAGTACGTC.

The rearrangement uses TRBV15 and TRBJ1-6; 9 nucleotides match TRBD1. The CDR3 is made up of 15 amino acids. Looked up from germline, CDR1 is LNHNV and CDR2 is YYDKDF (reference sequence). V lost 2 bases and J lost 7; bases outside the gene matches: 3. Here the CDR3 reads CATSRYGQGNSPLHF. The CDR3 DNA reads TGTGCCACCAGCAGATATGGACAGGGGAATTCACCCCTCCACTTT. Variable domain in full (rest from reference TRBV15 and TRBJ1-6): DAMVIQNPRYQVTQFGKPVTLSCSQTLNHNVMYWYQQKSSQAPKLLFHYYDKDFNNEADTPDNFQSRRPNTSFCFLDIRSPGLGDTAMYLCATSRYGQGNSPLHFGNGTRLTVT.

This clone was counted a few times. The chain links TRBV29-1 to TRBJ2-2, with 8 nucleotides matching TRBD2. The CDR3 runs 14 residues. Germline V CDR1 and CDR2: SQVTM, ANQGSEA. The junction had 6 bases not matched to a gene; V was cut back by 4 bases and J by 5 bases. As DNA, the CDR3 is TGCAGCGTTGCAGCGGGAGTAGGTACCGGGGAGCTGTTTTTT. Translating it yields CSVAAGVGTGELFF.

The CDR3 loop is CASDPTGGNYNEQFF. CDR3 DNA sequence: TGCGCCAGCGACCCGACAGGGGGGAACTACAATGAGCAGTTCTTC. The chain is built from TRBV5-1 and TRBJ2-1; 9 nucleotides line up with TRBD1. Germline assignment: CDR1 SGHRS and CDR2 YFSETQ. V trimming: 7 bases; J trimming: 3 bases; junction bases outside the gene matches: 8. This CDR3 has 15 residues.

J is TRBJ2-1 and V is TRBV30, with D possibly TRBD2 on 5 matching bases. Germline values: CDR1 GTSNPN, CDR2 SVGIG (reference sequence). Deletions cut 0 bases from V and 9 bases from J, with 12 bases between. The CDR3 runs 13 residues. CDR3: CAWSVRTGSEQFF. CDR3 nucleotide sequence: TGTGCCTGGAGTGTTCGGACGGGGTCTGAGCAGTTCTTC.

This clone turned up a few times. The V and J genes are TRBV6-9 and TRBJ2-7; D perhaps matches TRBD2 (5 bases). Germline CDR1 and CDR2: MNHGY and SVAAGI. The V and J ends lost 0 bases and 2 bases respectively, with 14 bases between them. This CDR3 is 16 amino acids long. The CDR3 coding sequence is TGTGCCAGCAGTTATTCCAGGACTCCCGGGGCCTACGAGCAGTACTTC. Translation gives CASSYSRTPGAYEQYF.

In this sample, this clone turned up a few times. The V and J genes are TRBV29-1 and TRBJ1-4, with 7 positions matching TRBD1. The CDR3 extends over 12 amino acids. Looked up from germline, CDR1 is SQVTM and CDR2 is ANQGSEA. V lost 6 bases to trimming and J lost 4 bases; unmatched junction nucleotides: 2. The CDR3 sequence is CSVGQINEKLFF. The CDR3 coding sequence is TGCAGCGTGGGACAGATTAATGAAAAACTGTTTTTT.

The chain has TRBV5-4 and TRBJ1-1, with D unclear. CDR3 length: 14 residues. Trimming pared 1 base from V and 0 bases from J, leaving 7 bases between. Germline V gene lookup returns CDR1 SGHNT and CDR2 YYREEE (reference sequence). The CDR3, as DNA: TGTGCCAGCAGCTTGTCCGGGATGAACACTGAAGCTTTCTTT. Translated: CASSLSGMNTEAFF.

The rearrangement joins TRBV11-3 to TRBJ2-3, with 12 bases aligning to TRBD2. With 0 bases clipped from V and 3 bases from J, the junction kept 13 bases outside the gene matches. The germline gives CDR1 SGHNT, CDR2 YENEEA. CDR3 size: 20 residues. The CDR3 bases are TGTGCCAGCAGCTTAGAGGGGCTAGCGGGAGGGCCGAGAAGTACAGATACGCAGTATTTT. This encodes CASSLEGLAGGPRSTDTQYF.

The genes are TRBV6-6 and TRBJ2-5, with no clear D. Trimming removed 4 bases at V and 4 bases at J, with 4 bases between. The CDR3 runs 11 residues. Germline V gene data show CDR1 as MNHNY and CDR2 as SVGAGI (reference sequence). CDR3 residues: CASSSLETQYF. The CDR3 region has the DNA TGTGCCAGCAGTTCTTTAGAGACCCAGTACTTC.

This clone appeared a few times. The chain employs TRBV2 and TRBJ1-3; D might be TRBD1 (6 bases). V lost 6 bases and J 2 bases, leaving 11 bases between the germline ends. CDR1 is SNHLY, CDR2 FYNNEI, per germline. The CDR3 runs to 14 residues. The CDR3 reads CASRPGETGNTIYF. CDR3 nucleotide sequence: TGTGCCAGCAGGCCAGGGGAAACTGGAAACACCATATATTTT.

This clone was observed a handful of times. The CDR3, as DNA: TGTGCCAGCAGCTTGAACAGGGGTCGTAATGAGCAGTTCTTC. Translated: CASSLNRGRNEQFF. The gene calls are TRBV5-6 and TRBJ2-1, with TRBD1 identical over 7 bases. J was trimmed by 7 bases and V by 1 base; bases with no gene match: 5. Germline V gene sequence: CDR1 SGHDT, CDR2 YYEEEE. CDR3 size: 14 residues.

This clone was counted a few times. The rearrangement uses TRBV6-5 and TRBJ2-3; a possible D gene is TRBD2 (5 bases). The CDR3 sequence is 13 residues long. CDR1 and CDR2 from the germline V gene are MNHEY and SVGAGI. Trimming stripped 2 bases from V and 8 bases from J, with 11 bases between. The CDR3 loop reads CASSYPAGGTQYF. DNA of the CDR3: TGTGCCAGCAGTTACCCTGCGGGCGGTACGCAGTATTTT.

The chain carries TRBV2 and TRBJ2-7; weak D call: TRBD1 (6 bases). Trimming stripped 5 bases from V and 3 bases from J, with 14 bases between. Germline V lookup: CDR1 SNHLY, CDR2 FYNNEI. This CDR3 contains 14 residues. The CDR3 region is CASSRRGLGYEQYF. CDR3 sequence (DNA): TGTGCCAGCAGTCGCAGGGGTCTTGGCTACGAGCAGTACTTC.

On this clone: Other DNA sequences in this sample translate to the same CDR3. The chain combines TRBV5-1 with TRBJ2-1, with D tentatively TRBD2 (5 bases). This CDR3 comprises 13 residues. Looked up from germline, CDR1 is SGHRS and CDR2 is YFSETQ. V lost 6 bases to trimming and J lost 0 bases, with 7 bases between them. The CDR3 protein is CASTRDSYNEQFF. CDR3 coding DNA: TGCGCCAGCACCCGGGACTCCTACAATGAGCAGTTCTTC.

J is TRBJ2-3 and V is TRBV18, with TRBD1 identical over 9 bases. Germline V CDR1 and CDR2: KGHSH, LQKENI. The J segment lost 3 bases and the V segment lost 0 bases, leaving 1 base of the junction unmatched. The CDR3 sequence is 15 residues long. The CDR3 protein is CASSPPGQGTDTQYF. The CDR3 DNA sequence: TGTGCCAGCTCACCACCGGGACAGGGTACAGATACGCAGTATTTT.

This clone was detected only once. V gene TRBV10-3 combines with J gene TRBJ1-1; no reliable D call. The CDR3 length is 13 residues. Germline CDR1 and CDR2: ENHRY and SYGVKD. Trimming took off 4 bases at V and 4 bases at J, with 10 bases between the two ends. The CDR3 protein is CAISASTSTEAFF. CDR3 bases: TGTGCCATCAGTGCTTCAACGAGCACTGAAGCTTTCTTT.

This chain links TRBV5-6 with TRBJ2-2; D remains ambiguous. This CDR3 has 15 amino acids. V gave up 3 bases and J gave up 0 bases, with 9 bases separating them. CDR1 and CDR2 (germline): SGHDT, YYEEEE. The CDR3 nucleotides are TGTGCCAGCAGCTATGGCTTCGCGAACACCGGGGAGCTGTTTTTT. Protein: CASSYGFANTGELFF.

This rearrangement joins TRBV29-1 to TRBJ2-3; 13 bases fit TRBD2. This CDR3 is built from 16 residues. With 6 bases clipped from V and 8 bases from J, the junction kept 14 bases outside the gene matches. Germline lookup yields CDR1 SQVTM and CDR2 ANQGSEA. CDR3 bases: TGCAGCGTGGTACCGGGACTAGCGGGGCTCTTTGCTACGCAGTATTTT. Translating gives CSVVPGLAGLFATQYF.